Sequencing of this TCR beta chain was carried out in a study of cytomegalovirus exposure and HLA in healthy donors. Study-level information: The 120 or so validation repertoires were reported in a later analysis to have been generated on the same platform as the 500 to 700 first-cohort repertoires.

V lost 3 bases and J lost 1, with 8 bases in between. The CDR3 covers 14 residues. CDR1 and CDR2 from the germline V gene are MRHNA and SNTAGT. Among the 110 or so subjects of the validation cohort, separate from the approximately 660-subject first cohort, were the donors. The data were produced by immunoSEQ multiplex PCR, yet TCRdb's version contains in-frame clones alone and is incomplete. This sample has some 110,000 clones; around 88% occur once, and the top ten carry about 1.8%. Material for sequencing was PBMCs. The chain links TRBV6-4 to TRBJ2-3, with D possibly being TRBD2 (5 bases). This sequence was found in a man between 18 and 29 years old in good health and CMV-seronegative. The CDR3 loop is CASSEGLGTDTQYF. In DNA, the CDR3 is TGTGCCAGCAGTGAAGGACTCGGCACAGATACGCAGTATTTT.